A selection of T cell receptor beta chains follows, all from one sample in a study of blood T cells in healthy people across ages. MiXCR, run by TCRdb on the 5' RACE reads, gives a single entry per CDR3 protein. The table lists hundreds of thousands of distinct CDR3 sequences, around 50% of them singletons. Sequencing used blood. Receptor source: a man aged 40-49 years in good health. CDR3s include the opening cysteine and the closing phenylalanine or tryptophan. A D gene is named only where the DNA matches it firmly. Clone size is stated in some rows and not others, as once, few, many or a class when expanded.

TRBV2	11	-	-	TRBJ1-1	TGTGCCAGCTCGGGTACCACTGAAGCTTTCTTT	CASSGTTEAFF
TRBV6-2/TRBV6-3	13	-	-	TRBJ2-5	TGTGCCAGCAGCGTCACAGCCCAAGAGACCCAGTACTTC	CASSVTAQETQYF
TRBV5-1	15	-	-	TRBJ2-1	TGCGCCAGCAGCATCAGGGCCACGTCCTACAATGAGCAGTTCTTC	CASSIRATSYNEQFF
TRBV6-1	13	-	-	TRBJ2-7	TGTGCCAGCAGTGACAGGCCCCCCTACGAGCAGTACTTC	CASSDRPPYEQYF
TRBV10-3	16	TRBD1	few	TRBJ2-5	TGTGCCATCAGTGGAGGCATGTTTGACAGGGTGAATGAGCAGTACTTC	CAISGGMFDRVNEQYF
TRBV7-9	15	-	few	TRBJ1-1	TGTGCCAGCAGCGGGAGAAAGGACAGGAACACTGAAGCTTTCTTT	CASSGRKDRNTEAFF
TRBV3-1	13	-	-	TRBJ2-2	TGTGCCAGCAGCCCTCATACACTAGGGGAGCTGTTTTTT	CASSPHTLGELFF
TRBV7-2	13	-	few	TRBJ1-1	TGTGCCAGCAGCTTTTCGGGGGACACTGAAGCTTTCTTT	CASSFSGDTEAFF
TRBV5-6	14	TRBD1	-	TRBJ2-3	TGTGCCAGCGGGGACAGGGTTTCTTCAGATACGCAGTATTTT	CASGDRVSSDTQYF
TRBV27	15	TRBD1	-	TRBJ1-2	TGTGCCACGGGGATTGGACAGGGAACTTCCTATGGCTACACCTTC	CATGIGQGTSYGYTF
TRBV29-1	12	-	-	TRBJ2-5	TGCAGCACCTGGACAGTCTACAAAGGGCAGTACTTC	CSTWTVYKGQYF
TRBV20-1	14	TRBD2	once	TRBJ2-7	TGCAGTGCTAGAGTTGGGCGGGGGGCCCGCGAGCAGTACTTC	CSARVGRGAREQYF
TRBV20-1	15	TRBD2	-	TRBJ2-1	TGCAGTGCTCAGGCCCGCGGGAGGGCTTACAATGAGCAGTTCTTC	CSAQARGRAYNEQFF
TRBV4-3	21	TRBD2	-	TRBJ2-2	TGCGCCAGCAGCCAAGTTCGGTCTAGCGGGAGGGCCCAGAGCGGCACCGGGGAGCTGTTTTTT	CASSQVRSSGRAQSGTGELFF
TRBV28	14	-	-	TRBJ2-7	TGTGCCAGCAGCCTCCGAGGTTACTCCTACGAGCAGTACTTC	CASSLRGYSYEQYF
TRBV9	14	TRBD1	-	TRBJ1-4	TGTGCCGGCAGCCCGAGAGGGACAGGGAAAAAACTGTTTTTT	CAGSPRGTGKKLFF
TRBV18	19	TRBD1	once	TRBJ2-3	TGTGCCAGCTCACCACTGCACCGGGACAGCGCTTTTTCTTTGGATACGCAGTATTTT	CASSPLHRDSAFSLDTQYF
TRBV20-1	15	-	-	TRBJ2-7	TGCAGTGCTAGAGATGAGCTCGACAGGGAGGGCGAGCAGTACTTC	CSARDELDREGEQYF
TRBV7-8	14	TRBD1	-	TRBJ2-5	TGTGCCAGCAGCACACAGAACAGGGGAGAGACCCAGTACTTC	CASSTQNRGETQYF
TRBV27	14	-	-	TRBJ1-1	TGTGCCAGCAAGTATGAAGGGGCTGGCACTGAAGCTTTCTTT	CASKYEGAGTEAFF
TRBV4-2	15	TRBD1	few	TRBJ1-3	TGTGCCAGCAGCCTTGGGACAGAGACTGGAAACACCATATATTTT	CASSLGTETGNTIYF
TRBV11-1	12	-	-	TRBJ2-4	TGTGCCAGCAGCGCCGACCGGGGCATTCAGTACTTC	CASSADRGIQYF
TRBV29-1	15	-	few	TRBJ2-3	TGCAGCGTTCTGATTGGGGCGGGATTAACAGATACGCAGTATTTT	CSVLIGAGLTDTQYF
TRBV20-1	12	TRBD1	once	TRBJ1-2	TGCAATGCTCCTGACAGGGGCTATGGCTACACCTTC	CNAPDRGYGYTF
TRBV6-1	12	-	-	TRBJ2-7	TGTGCCAGCGGTGCGGGATCCTACGAGCAGTACTTC	CASGAGSYEQYF
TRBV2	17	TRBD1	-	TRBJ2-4	TGTGCCAGCAGTGAGACCCGGGACAGGGTAGCCAAAAACATTCAGTACTTC	CASSETRDRVAKNIQYF
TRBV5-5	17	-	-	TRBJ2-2	TGTGCCAGCAGCTCGAGGGAACTTGGAATGAACACCGGGGAGCTGTTTTTT	CASSSRELGMNTGELFF
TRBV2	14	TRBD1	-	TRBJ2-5	TGTGCCAGCACCCGGGACAGGGGTTCAGAGACCCAGTACTTC	CASTRDRGSETQYF
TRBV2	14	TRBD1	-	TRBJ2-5	TGTGCCACCGAAAAGGGGGCAGCCCAAGAGACCCAGTACTTC	CATEKGAAQETQYF
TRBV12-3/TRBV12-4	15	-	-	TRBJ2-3	TGTGCCAGCAGTTTATTAGGGCTAGAGACAGATACGCAGTATTTT	CASSLLGLETDTQYF